A selection of T cell receptor beta chains follows, all from one sample in a study of breast tumors, draining lymph nodes, adjacent tissues. From the multiplex PCR reads, TCRdb called clonotypes with MiXCR, one entry per CDR3 protein. Altogether some 250,000 distinct CDR3 sequences are present, less than 45% being singletons, with the ten largest covering about 3.9%. The specimen was axillary lymph node tissue. These TCRs come from a female donor with breast cancer. Some clones in this sample may be carry-over from other donors' samples. The CDR3 runs from the conserved cysteine through the conserved F or W. The D gene is left open where the match is weak. For some rows the clone size is stated as once, few or many, or as a class when expanded; others skip it.

j_call v_call d_call clone_size cdr3_aa cdr3_nt
TRBJ2-2 TRBV2 TRBD2 . CASSEQGLAGVNTGELFF TGTGCCAGCAGTGAACAGGGACTAGCGGGGGTGAACACCGGGGAGCTGTTTTTT
TRBJ2-5 TRBV20-1 . many CSAPQEGGGFVQETQYF TGCAGTGCGCCCCAGGAGGGGGGCGGGTTCGTACAAGAGACCCAGTACTTC
TRBJ2-3 TRBV28 . . CASRGGTISTDTQYF TGTGCCAGCAGGGGAGGGACAATTAGCACAGATACGCAGTATTTT
TRBJ1-5 TRBV18 TRBD1 . CANSQTGQFNQPQHF TGTGCCAACTCACAAACGGGACAGTTCAATCAGCCCCAGCATTTT
TRBJ1-6 TRBV5-4 . . CASSRTFGDNSPLHF TGTGCCAGCAGCCGGACATTCGGGGATAATTCACCCCTCCACTTT
TRBJ1-3 TRBV19 . . CASSIEGKGSSGNTIYF TGTGCCAGTAGTATAGAAGGGAAGGGGAGTTCTGGAAACACCATATATTTT
TRBJ1-4 TRBV10-3 TRBD1 . CATGQGGNEKLFF TGTGCCACTGGACAGGGCGGTAATGAAAAACTGTTTTTT
TRBJ2-1 TRBV20-1 . once CSARGPLGNEQFF TGCAGTGCCAGGGGCCCCCTAGGGAATGAGCAGTTCTTC
TRBJ2-5 TRBV12-3/TRBV12-4 TRBD2 many CASSLAARGGRETQYF TGTGCCAGCAGTTTAGCGGCGCGGGGGGGCCGAGAGACCCAGTACTTC
TRBJ2-5 TRBV12-5 . many CASGPAGYQETQYF TGTGCTAGTGGTCCTGCCGGGTACCAAGAGACCCAGTACTTC
TRBJ1-2 TRBV6-2/TRBV6-3 . few CASSWQHYGYTF TGTGCCAGCAGTTGGCAGCACTATGGCTACACCTTC
TRBJ1-3 TRBV10-3 . many CAISETGSGNTIYF TGTGCCATCAGTGAGACAGGGTCCGGAAACACCATATATTTT
TRBJ2-7 TRBV10-3 . . CAISGGAEEQYF TGTGCCATCTCCGGCGGGGCAGAAGAGCAGTACTTC
TRBJ1-5 TRBV20-1 TRBD1 . CSAQAGDRNPPQHF TGCAGTGCTCAGGCCGGGGACAGGAATCCGCCCCAGCATTTT
TRBJ2-3 TRBV6-1 TRBD2 . CASSQASGGTDTQYF TGTGCCAGCAGTCAAGCTAGCGGGGGCACAGATACGCAGTATTTT
TRBJ1-5 TRBV6-2/TRBV6-3 . . CASSTLVGTRNSNQPQHF TGTGCCAGCAGTACACTGGTGGGAACAAGGAATAGCAATCAGCCCCAGCATTTT
TRBJ2-7 TRBV7-8 . many CASTFGVDVSYEQYF TGTGCCAGCACCTTCGGGGTTGACGTTTCCTACGAGCAGTACTTC
TRBJ2-7 TRBV20-1 TRBD2 many CSARVLAGPPYEQYF TGCAGTGCTAGGGTCCTAGCGGGTCCCCCCTACGAGCAGTACTTC
TRBJ2-5 TRBV5-8 . . CASSLAATRETQYF TGTGCCAGCAGCTTGGCGGCGACTAGGGAGACCCAGTACTTC
TRBJ1-2 TRBV7-9 . many CASTGINYGYTF TGTGCGAGCACGGGAATTAACTATGGCTACACCTTC
TRBJ1-5 TRBV5-4 . few CASSSGDNQPQHF TGTGCCAGCAGCTCGGGTGACAATCAGCCCCAGCATTTT
TRBJ2-1 TRBV19 . many CASSIPGFGTQFF TGTGCCAGTAGTATCCCAGGGTTCGGTACGCAGTTCTTC
TRBJ1-2 TRBV7-9 . many CASSSTGSGYTF TGTGCCAGCAGCTCGACAGGTTCTGGCTACACCTTC
TRBJ1-5 TRBV6-6 TRBD1 many CASSPGTESPQHF TGTGCCAGCAGCCCCGGGACAGAATCGCCCCAGCATTTT
TRBJ1-2 TRBV4-1 TRBD1 many CASSQEGTGISYGYTF TGCGCCAGCAGCCAAGAAGGGACAGGGATTAGCTATGGCTACACCTTC
TRBJ2-3 TRBV4-2 . many CASSQERAVRRDTQYF TGTGCCAGCAGCCAAGAACGGGCGGTCAGGAGGGATACGCAGTATTTT
TRBJ2-3 TRBV11-3 TRBD2 . CASSFDRTSGSGPDTQYF TGTGCCAGCAGCTTCGATCGGACTAGCGGGAGTGGCCCAGATACGCAGTATTTT
TRBJ2-2 TRBV2 TRBD2 many CARTSENTGELFF TGTGCCAGGACTAGCGAGAACACCGGGGAGCTGTTTTTT
TRBJ2-3 TRBV12-3/TRBV12-4 TRBD1 many CASSYHRGRADTQYF TGTGCCAGCAGCTACCACAGGGGGCGCGCAGATACGCAGTATTTT
TRBJ2-2 TRBV5-6 TRBD2 many CASSPVTGTSGTGELFF TGTGCCAGCAGCCCGGTGACAGGGACTAGCGGGACCGGGGAGCTGTTTTTT
TRBJ2-1 TRBV15 TRBD1 . CATSRPGQGRNEQFF TGTGCCACCAGCAGGCCGGGACAGGGTAGGAATGAGCAGTTCTTC
TRBJ2-1 TRBV2 TRBD2 . CASMRGSGSGEQFF TGTGCCAGCATGCGTGGCAGCGGGAGCGGTGAGCAGTTCTTC
TRBJ2-1 TRBV2 TRBD2 many CASSQLAGVPNEQFF TGTGCCAGCAGTCAACTAGCGGGGGTTCCCAATGAGCAGTTCTTC
TRBJ1-6 TRBV7-8 . . CASRFRYNGSPLHF TGTGCCAGCAGGTTCCGGTACAACGGTTCACCCCTCCACTTT
TRBJ1-5 TRBV20-1 TRBD1 . CSAKDRDSHPQHF TGCAGTGCTAAAGACCGGGACAGTCACCCCCAGCATTTT
TRBJ2-3 TRBV5-6 TRBD1 . CASSFGQVGYTDTQYF TGTGCCAGCAGCTTTGGACAGGTTGGGTACACAGATACGCAGTATTTT
TRBJ1-2 TRBV28 . . CASSLLAYGYTF TGTGCCAGCAGTTTATTGGCCTATGGCTACACCTTC